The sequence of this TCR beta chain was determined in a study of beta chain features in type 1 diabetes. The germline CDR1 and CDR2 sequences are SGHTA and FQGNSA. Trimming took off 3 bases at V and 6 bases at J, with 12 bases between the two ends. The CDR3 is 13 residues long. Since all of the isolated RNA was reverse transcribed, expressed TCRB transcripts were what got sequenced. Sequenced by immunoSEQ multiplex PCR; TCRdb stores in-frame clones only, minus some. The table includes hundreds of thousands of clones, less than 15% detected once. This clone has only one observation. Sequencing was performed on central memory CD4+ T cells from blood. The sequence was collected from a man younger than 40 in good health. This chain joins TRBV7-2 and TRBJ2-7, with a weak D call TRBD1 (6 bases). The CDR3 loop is CASSFNRVPEQYF. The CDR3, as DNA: TGTGCCAGCAGCTTTAACAGGGTCCCCGAGCAGTACTTC.